This T cell receptor beta chain was obtained from a study of blood T cell repertoires in COVID-19. Whole-study context: The samples span acute and convalescent COVID-19 from the United States, Italy and Spain. PBMCs, B-cell-depleted T cells, or T cells were the source of the cDNA or gDNA that made up the material.

In the authors' workflow: Scientists estimated how many nucleated cells there were by amplifying reference gene primers. The repertoire was sequenced with immunoSEQ multiplex PCR; TCRdb's copy has only in-frame clones and lacks some. The V and J calls and clone size are taken from that table; D and trimming were inferred from the DNA. The data show 250,000 to 350,000 clones, around 87% seen once. Germline V gene sequence: CDR1 MNHEY, CDR2 SVGAGI. Unmatched junction bases numbered 4, after V lost 6 bases and J lost 2 bases. This CDR3 contains 15 residues. The receptor comes from a woman in her forties or fifties who had recovered from COVID-19. V is TRBV6-5 and J is TRBJ2-5, with 12 nucleotides matching TRBD1. The specimen sequenced was peripheral blood. The CDR3 here is CASRGTGGFQETQYF. The DNA for the CDR3 is TGTGCCAGCAGGGGGACAGGGGGCTTTCAAGAGACCCAGTACTTC.